A selection of T cell receptor beta chains follows, all from one sample in a study of blood T cells in healthy people across ages. TCRdb analysed the 5' RACE reads with MiXCR anew, one entry per CDR3 protein. The table includes about 780,000 distinct CDR3 sequences, approximately 67% detected once. The sequenced sample consisted of blood. The receptors stem from a man aged 30-40 years in good health. CDR3s include the opening cysteine and the closing phenylalanine or tryptophan. Part of the rows lack a size; the others show once, few, many or a class for expanded clones.

j_call: TRBJ2-7; clone_size: .; v_call: TRBV11-2; cdr3_aa: CASSLIWGRVEQYF
j_call: TRBJ2-7; clone_size: .; v_call: TRBV5-1; cdr3_aa: CASSVPLTGSEQYF
j_call: TRBJ2-5; clone_size: once; v_call: TRBV20-1; cdr3_aa: CSAESGGARETQYF
j_call: TRBJ2-6; clone_size: few; v_call: TRBV20-1; cdr3_aa: CSAQGQGPGANVLTF
j_call: TRBJ2-5; clone_size: .; v_call: TRBV7-2; cdr3_aa: CASSGAGKETQYF
j_call: TRBJ2-3; clone_size: .; v_call: TRBV20-1; cdr3_aa: CSASRASSLGTQYF
j_call: TRBJ1-6; clone_size: .; v_call: TRBV20-1; cdr3_aa: CSARDRGAKNSPLHF
j_call: TRBJ2-2; clone_size: .; v_call: TRBV27; cdr3_aa: CAGSFRGSVTGELFF
j_call: TRBJ1-1; clone_size: .; v_call: TRBV7-3; cdr3_aa: CASSLTGRREAFF
j_call: TRBJ2-1; clone_size: few; v_call: TRBV20-1; cdr3_aa: CSARGSATQFF
j_call: TRBJ2-7; clone_size: .; v_call: TRBV6-1; cdr3_aa: CASSEAGTASSYEQYF
j_call: TRBJ1-1; clone_size: .; v_call: TRBV6-5; cdr3_aa: CASSYSKSLNTEAFF
j_call: TRBJ1-2; clone_size: .; v_call: TRBV7-3; cdr3_aa: CASSHGGSYTF
j_call: TRBJ2-1; clone_size: .; v_call: TRBV15; cdr3_aa: CATSRVLAGVYNEQFF
j_call: TRBJ2-1; clone_size: .; v_call: TRBV4-2; cdr3_aa: CASSQQGLAGVGEQFF
j_call: TRBJ1-4; clone_size: .; v_call: TRBV20-1; cdr3_aa: CSARGWDRDEKLFF
j_call: TRBJ2-7; clone_size: many; v_call: TRBV27; cdr3_aa: CASSPGTGIYEQYF
j_call: TRBJ2-7; clone_size: .; v_call: TRBV28; cdr3_aa: CTSSYTGDRAYEQYF
j_call: TRBJ1-2; clone_size: .; v_call: TRBV29-1; cdr3_aa: CSVGTGLLGYTF
j_call: TRBJ2-7; clone_size: few; v_call: TRBV20-1; cdr3_aa: CSSPPRGDYEQYF
j_call: .; clone_size: .; v_call: TRBV5-6; cdr3_aa: CASSLAGVVKTQYF
j_call: TRBJ2-7; clone_size: few; v_call: TRBV20-1; cdr3_aa: CSARPGRLGVYEQYF
j_call: TRBJ2-3; clone_size: few; v_call: TRBV20-1; cdr3_aa: CSALPGGTDTQYF
j_call: TRBJ2-1; clone_size: .; v_call: TRBV6-5; cdr3_aa: CASSYAFRYNEQFF
j_call: TRBJ2-5; clone_size: few; v_call: TRBV20-1; cdr3_aa: CSASMGQGRRETQYF
j_call: TRBJ2-1; clone_size: .; v_call: TRBV24-1; cdr3_aa: CATSDQGLSNEQFF
j_call: TRBJ2-7; clone_size: .; v_call: TRBV5-1; cdr3_aa: CASSLGQQQYF
j_call: TRBJ2-7; clone_size: .; v_call: TRBV7-6; cdr3_aa: CASSLAAWGTHSYEQYF
j_call: TRBJ1-2; clone_size: .; v_call: TRBV10-3; cdr3_aa: CAISESGIAYNYGYTF
j_call: TRBJ2-1; clone_size: .; v_call: TRBV24-1; cdr3_aa: CATVGTGNYNEQFF
j_call: TRBJ2-3; clone_size: .; v_call: TRBV7-3; cdr3_aa: CASSSLAGGPDTQYF
j_call: TRBJ2-3; clone_size: .; v_call: TRBV6-6; cdr3_aa: CASQLGGGADTQYF
j_call: TRBJ2-5; clone_size: .; v_call: TRBV11-1; cdr3_aa: CASSTRGETIQETQYF
j_call: TRBJ2-7; clone_size: .; v_call: TRBV20-1; cdr3_aa: CSVEKLGGGEQYF
j_call: TRBJ2-7; clone_size: once; v_call: TRBV2; cdr3_aa: CASRGMNREQYF
j_call: TRBJ2-3; clone_size: .; v_call: TRBV6-2/TRBV6-3; cdr3_aa: CASSYAGTSHTDTQYF
j_call: TRBJ2-3; clone_size: .; v_call: TRBV7-9; cdr3_aa: CASSSMVADTDTQYF
j_call: TRBJ2-7; clone_size: once; v_call: TRBV6-5; cdr3_aa: CASSYRRTYEQYF
j_call: TRBJ2-2; clone_size: once; v_call: TRBV29-1; cdr3_aa: CSVTGANGELFF
j_call: TRBJ1-6; clone_size: .; v_call: TRBV6-2/TRBV6-3; cdr3_aa: CASNRPGLNSPLHF
j_call: TRBJ1-2; clone_size: few; v_call: TRBV5-1; cdr3_aa: CASRDPRGLIYGYTF
j_call: TRBJ1-6; clone_size: .; v_call: TRBV20-1; cdr3_aa: CSARPRQGQNSPLHF
j_call: TRBJ1-2; clone_size: .; v_call: TRBV14; cdr3_aa: CASSTLRGIGYGYTF
j_call: TRBJ1-4; clone_size: .; v_call: TRBV6-6; cdr3_aa: CASSYHGGNEKLFF
j_call: TRBJ2-1; clone_size: .; v_call: TRBV6-2/TRBV6-3; cdr3_aa: CASRVINEQFF
j_call: TRBJ2-1; clone_size: few; v_call: TRBV20-1; cdr3_aa: CSASPGLSYNEQFF
j_call: TRBJ1-4; clone_size: few; v_call: TRBV7-9; cdr3_aa: CASSPGQNNEKLFF
j_call: TRBJ2-1; clone_size: few; v_call: TRBV27; cdr3_aa: CASRLGWSSYNEQFF
j_call: TRBJ2-5; clone_size: .; v_call: TRBV20-1; cdr3_aa: CSAKSTYQETQYF
j_call: TRBJ1-2; clone_size: many; v_call: TRBV6-2/TRBV6-3; cdr3_aa: CASSTKYGYTF
j_call: .; clone_size: .; v_call: TRBV4-2; cdr3_aa: CASSQTRRGVETQYF
j_call: TRBJ2-1; clone_size: few; v_call: TRBV29-1; cdr3_aa: CSVVGGENYNEQFF
j_call: TRBJ1-5; clone_size: .; v_call: TRBV9; cdr3_aa: CASSVGQNQPQHF
j_call: TRBJ2-1; clone_size: few; v_call: TRBV6-1; cdr3_aa: CASTSSGGYGEQFF
j_call: TRBJ1-2; clone_size: few; v_call: TRBV29-1; cdr3_aa: CSVDEGLDYTF